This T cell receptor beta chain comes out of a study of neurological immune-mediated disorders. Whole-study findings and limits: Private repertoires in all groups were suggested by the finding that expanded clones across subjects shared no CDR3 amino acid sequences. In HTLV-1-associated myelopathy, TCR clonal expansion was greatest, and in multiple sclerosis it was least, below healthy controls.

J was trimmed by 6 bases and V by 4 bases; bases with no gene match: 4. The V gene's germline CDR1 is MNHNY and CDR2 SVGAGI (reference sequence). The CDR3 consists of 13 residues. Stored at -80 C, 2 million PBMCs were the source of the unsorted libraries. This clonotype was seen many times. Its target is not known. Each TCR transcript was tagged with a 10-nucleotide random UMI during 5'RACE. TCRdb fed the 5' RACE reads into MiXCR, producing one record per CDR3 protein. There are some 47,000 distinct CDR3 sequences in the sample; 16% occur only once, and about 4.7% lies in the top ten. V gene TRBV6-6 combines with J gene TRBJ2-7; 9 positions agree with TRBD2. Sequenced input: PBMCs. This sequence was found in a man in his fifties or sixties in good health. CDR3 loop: CASSSGTSREQYF. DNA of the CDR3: TGTGCCAGCAGTTCCGGGACTAGCCGCGAGCAGTACTTC.